A single sample gave rise to the 23 T cell receptor beta chains below, sequenced in a study of blood T cell repertoires in COVID-19 (TCRdb year 2020). The library was made by the immunoSEQ multiplex PCR assay. TCRdb carries this immuneACCESS record with in-frame sequences only. Its versions omit some clonotypes, under half of them owing to an unresolved V gene in the studies checked, with the rest unexplained. The sample data list about 95,000 clones, and roughly nine tenths of these were observed just once. Of the sample, under 5.5% falls within the top ten clones. Sequencing was done on a sample of peripheral blood. Source of these receptors: a man in his sixties with COVID-19, enrolled during active disease.

V gene TRBV7-8 combines with J gene TRBJ1-5; TRBD1 is a possible D gene (5 bases). V lost 2 bases and J 2 bases, leaving 13 bases between the germline ends. Germline loops: CDR1 SGHVS, CDR2 FQNEAQ. The CDR3 length is 16 residues. Written as DNA, the CDR3 is TGTGCCAGCAGCTTAAATTACGGGGGGGGCAATCAGCCCCAGCATTTT. Translating it yields CASSLNYGGGNQPQHF.

The V and J genes are TRBV27 and TRBJ1-2; 9 bases match TRBD1. With V trimmed by 5 bases and J by 4 bases, 8 bases remained unmatched. Germline CDR1 is MNHEY and CDR2 is SMNVEV (reference sequence). The CDR3 totals 15 residues. CDR3 DNA: TGTGCCAGCAGTCCACCGGACAGGGGAACCTATGGCTACACCTTC. This gives the protein CASSPPDRGTYGYTF.

The J gene is TRBJ2-3, the V gene TRBV4-1; the match to TRBD2 covers 7 bases. J was trimmed by 1 base and V by 3 bases; bases with no gene match: 13. The CDR3 runs 18 residues. From germline, CDR1 is MGHRA and CDR2 YSYEKL. The CDR3 DNA reads as TGCGCCAGCAGCCAGGGGGAGGGTCTATCCGTTGGCACAGATACGCAGTATTTT. As protein: CASSQGEGLSVGTDTQYF.

This clone was detected only once. The CDR3 nucleotides are TGTGCCAGCAGTAACCCGGGGTTCCTTAAACCCCAGCATTTT. It encodes CASSNPGFLKPQHF. The chain joins TRBV6-5 to TRBJ1-5, with D unclear. The CDR3 is 14 residues long. V was shortened by 5 bases and J by 10 bases, with 18 bases between the two germline ends. CDR1 and CDR2 (germline): MNHEY, SVGAGI.

This clone appeared a single time. The chain couples TRBV4-3 to TRBJ1-2; D is possibly TRBD1 (5 bases). Per germline, CDR1 LGHNA and CDR2 YSLEER. The CDR3 consists of 17 residues. Trimming removed 0 bases at V and 3 bases at J, with 17 bases between. The CDR3 nucleotides are TGCGCCAGCAGCCAAGAGTACTTGGGGGAGGTGGACTATGGCTACACCTTC. This gives the protein CASSQEYLGEVDYGYTF.

The chain couples TRBV3-1 (or the pseudogene TRBV3-2) to TRBJ1-3; D is undetermined. The germline V gene encodes CDR1 LGHDT and CDR2 YNNKEL (reference sequence). V was clipped by 4 bases and J by 0 bases, with 10 bases between them. The CDR3 loop spans 15 amino acids. The CDR3 sequence is CASSPDTSSGNTIYF. The DNA for the CDR3 is TGTGCCAGCAGCCCCGACACGAGCTCTGGAAACACCATATATTTT.

The chain combines TRBV2 with TRBJ2-1, with TRBD2 identical over 9 bases. With 1 base clipped from V and 7 bases from J, the junction kept 5 bases outside the gene matches. The CDR3 length is 15 residues. CDR1 and CDR2 (germline): SNHLY, FYNNEI. CDR3 region: CASSEEQTSGNEQFF. The CDR3 nucleotides are TGTGCCAGCAGTGAAGAGCAGACTAGCGGTAATGAGCAGTTCTTC.

The chain is built from TRBV6-5 and TRBJ1-5, with 7 nucleotides matching TRBD1. The CDR3 extends over 14 amino acids. J lost 3 bases, V lost 6 bases, and 5 bases had no gene match. The germline V gene encodes CDR1 MNHEY and CDR2 SVGAGI. CDR3 protein: CASRPGQINQPQHF. The CDR3, as DNA: TGTGCCAGCAGACCGGGACAGATCAATCAGCCCCAGCATTTT.

This clone was seen a few times. V gene TRBV6-1 combines with J gene TRBJ2-1, with TRBD1 identical over 8 bases. This CDR3 is 15 amino acids long. Germline CDR1 and CDR2: MNHNS and SASEGT. With 1 base clipped from V and 5 bases from J, the junction kept 4 bases outside the gene matches. DNA for the CDR3: TGTGCCAGCAGTGAAGACAGGGGGGTGGACAATGAGCAGTTCTTC. As protein: CASSEDRGVDNEQFF.

This rearrangement joins TRBV2 to TRBJ1-5; a weak D match, TRBD1 (6 bases). Deletions cut 6 bases from V and 5 bases from J, with 11 bases between. The CDR3 has 13 residues. Per the germline V gene, CDR1 is SNHLY and CDR2 is FYNNEI. As DNA, the CDR3 is TGTGCCAGCAGGAGGGACACAGATCAGCCCCAGCATTTT. It translates to CASRRDTDQPQHF.

This chain connects TRBV12-1 to TRBJ2-2; TRBD2 is the table's D call, not checked against the DNA. TRBV12-1 is annotated as a pseudogene. This CDR3 contains 21 residues. The CDR3 DNA sequence: TGTGCCAGCAGCTTTCCCAGACTAGCGGGAGATAAGGGTAGTGGGACCGGGGAGCTGTTTTTT. Its translation: CASSFPRLAGDKGSGTGELFF.

The V call is TRBV7-9, the J call TRBJ1-6; weak D call: TRBD1 (6 bases). The CDR3 runs 13 residues. Trimming removed 4 bases from V and 7 bases from J, with 8 bases in between. Per germline, CDR1 SEHNR and CDR2 FQNEAQ (reference sequence). DNA of the CDR3: TGTGCCAGCAGCTCGGGACAAAATTCACCCCTCCACTTT. It yields the protein CASSSGQNSPLHF.

J is TRBJ2-3 and V is TRBV7-9; maybe TRBD2 (6 bases). The germline V gene has CDR1 SEHNR and CDR2 FQNEAQ (reference sequence). V lost 1 base and J 3 bases, leaving 8 bases between the germline ends. CDR3 length: 14 residues. The CDR3 nucleotides are TGTGCCAGCAGCTTAGACGGGAGTACAGATACGCAGTATTTT. Translated, it gives CASSLDGSTDTQYF.

This clone was detected once. This sequence joins TRBV19 and TRBJ1-2; D call uncertain. Trimming left V 7 bases short and J 0 bases short, with 18 bases between. CDR1 is LNHDA and CDR2 is SQIVND in the germline V gene (reference sequence). There are 16 residues in the CDR3. The CDR3 DNA is TGTGCCAGTACCTTAGAAGGCAGGCCAGCTAACTATGGCTACACCTTC. It is translated as CASTLEGRPANYGYTF.

This chain joins TRBV7-6 and TRBJ1-1, with TRBD1 identical over 7 bases. The length of the CDR3 is 16 residues. V lost 1 base to trimming and J lost 0 bases; unmatched junction nucleotides: 5. Germline values: CDR1 SGHVS, CDR2 FNYEAQ. This chain's CDR3 is CASSLGPGQMNTEAFF. The CDR3 nucleotides read TGTGCCAGCAGCTTAGGGCCGGGACAGATGAACACTGAAGCTTTCTTT.

The genes are TRBV28 and TRBJ2-5, with TRBD1 identical over 8 bases. Germline CDR1 reads MDHEN; CDR2 reads SYDVKM. The CDR3 spans 16 residues. The V segment lost 5 bases and the J segment 0 bases; nucleotides outside the gene matches: 8. For the CDR3, the DNA is TGTGCCAGCAGTCCCAGGACAGGGTGGTACCAAGAGACCCAGTACTTC. This sequence encodes CASSPRTGWYQETQYF.

The rearrangement links TRBV11-3 to TRBJ2-7, with D perhaps matching TRBD2 (5 bases). Between the trimmed V and J ends, which lost 5 bases and 4 bases, there was a span of 21 bases. The CDR3 is 16 amino acids. Germline V lookup: CDR1 SGHNT, CDR2 YENEEA. The CDR3 DNA is TGTGCCAGCAGCCTTCCGGTGGGTAGGACTGTGTACGAGCAGTACTTC. Translation: CASSLPVGRTVYEQYF.

The rearrangement links TRBV19 to TRBJ1-1; D is perhaps TRBD1 (5 bases). Germline-derived CDR1 and CDR2 are LNHDA and SQIVND (reference sequence). The CDR3 loop spans 14 amino acids. V lost 3 bases to trimming and J lost 0 bases, with 8 bases between them. CDR3 sequence: CASSMRGLNTEAFF. The CDR3 DNA reads as TGTGCCAGTAGTATGCGGGGCTTGAACACTGAAGCTTTCTTT. Filled out from reference TRBV19 and TRBJ1-1, the complete variable domain reads DGGITQSPKYLFRKEGQNVTLSCEQNLNHDAMYWYRQDPGQGLRLIYYSQIVNDFQKGDIAEGYSVSREKKESFPLTVTSAQKNPTAFYLCASSMRGLNTEAFFGQGTRLTVV.

J is TRBJ2-2 and V is TRBV28; 7 nucleotides agree with TRBD1. There are 17 residues in the CDR3. V trimming: 6 bases; J trimming: 0 bases; junction bases outside the gene matches: 10. The germline V gene has CDR1 MDHEN and CDR2 SYDVKM. Written as DNA, the CDR3 is TGTGCCAGCAGCCTTAATACCGGGACAGCGAACACCGGGGAGCTGTTTTTT. Protein: CASSLNTGTANTGELFF.

V is TRBV11-2 and J is TRBJ2-7; D may be TRBD2 (5 bases). The CDR3 extends over 12 amino acids. Germline V gene lookup returns CDR1 SGHAT and CDR2 FQNNGV. The germline V and J ends were trimmed by 0 bases and 12 bases, with 12 bases remaining between them. The CDR3 DNA reads as TGTGCCAGCAGCTTAGATAGCGTCTGGGTGTACTTC. As protein: CASSLDSVWVYF.

In DNA form, the CDR3 reads TGTGCCAGCAGTCAACCACAGGGGTACGAGCAGTACTTC. Translated, it gives CASSQPQGYEQYF. The chain uses TRBV6-2 or TRBV6-3 and TRBJ2-7, with TRBD1 matching over 7 bases. Germline V gives CDR1 MNHEY, CDR2 SVGEGT. Losses at the gene ends were 5 bases for V and 4 bases for J; bases not matched to a gene: 5. The CDR3 length is 13 residues.

The V and J genes are TRBV5-6 and TRBJ1-5; D remains ambiguous. V lost 3 bases and J lost 6, with 13 bases in between. Germline V gives CDR1 SGHDT, CDR2 YYEEEE. The CDR3 covers 14 residues. The CDR3 here is CASSSGRDPQPQHF. The CDR3 DNA is TGTGCCAGCAGCTCGGGAAGGGATCCTCAGCCCCAGCATTTT.

This chain connects TRBV5-1 to TRBJ2-3, with 7 bases aligning to TRBD1. The germline V gene has CDR1 SGHRS and CDR2 YFSETQ. J gave up 6 bases and V 4 bases, and 8 bases lay outside the gene matches. This CDR3 has 14 residues. CDR3 in amino acids: CASSADRVTDTQYF. In DNA form, the CDR3 reads TGCGCCAGCAGCGCCGACAGGGTAACCGATACGCAGTATTTT.